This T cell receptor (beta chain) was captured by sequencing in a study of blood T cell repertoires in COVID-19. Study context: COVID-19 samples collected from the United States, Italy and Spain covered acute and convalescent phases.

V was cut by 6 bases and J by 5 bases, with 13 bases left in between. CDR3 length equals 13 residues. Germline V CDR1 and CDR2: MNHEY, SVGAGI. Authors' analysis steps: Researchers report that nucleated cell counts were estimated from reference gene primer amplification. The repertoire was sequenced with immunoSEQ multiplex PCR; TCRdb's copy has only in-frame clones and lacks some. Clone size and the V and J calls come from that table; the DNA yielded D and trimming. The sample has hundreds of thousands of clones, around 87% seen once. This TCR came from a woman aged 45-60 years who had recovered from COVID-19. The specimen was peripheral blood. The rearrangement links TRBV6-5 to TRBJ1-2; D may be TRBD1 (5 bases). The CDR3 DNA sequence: TGTGCCAGCAGCAGCGTCGGGGGTTATGGCTACACCTTC. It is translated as CASSSVGGYGYTF.